The present T cell receptor beta chain was sequenced within a study of OX40 agonist ivuxolimab in advanced cancers. As for this clone: The sample carries other DNA sequences with the same CDR3.

Clones were sequenced by immunoSEQ multiplex PCR, and TCRdb holds only the in-frame ones, with some missing. The sample contains under 20,000 clones, around 85% of which appear only once. The specimen was CD4+ or CD8+ T cells sorted from blood, collected in a trial of the OX40 agonist ivuxolimab. The origin of this receptor is an adult with an advanced solid tumor such as melanoma, head and neck, liver or kidney cancer.

The CDR3 here is CASSLGGGGDSNTGELFF. The CDR3 nucleotides read TGTGCCAGCAGCTTAGGGGGTGGCGGGGACTCGAACACCGGGGAGCTGTTTTTT. The chain recombines TRBV7-3 with TRBJ2-2; D possibly corresponds to TRBD2 (6 bases). Germline CDR1 and CDR2: SGHTA and FQGTGA. Between the trimmed V and J ends, which lost 2 bases and 0 bases, there was a span of 16 bases. The length of the CDR3 is 18 residues.